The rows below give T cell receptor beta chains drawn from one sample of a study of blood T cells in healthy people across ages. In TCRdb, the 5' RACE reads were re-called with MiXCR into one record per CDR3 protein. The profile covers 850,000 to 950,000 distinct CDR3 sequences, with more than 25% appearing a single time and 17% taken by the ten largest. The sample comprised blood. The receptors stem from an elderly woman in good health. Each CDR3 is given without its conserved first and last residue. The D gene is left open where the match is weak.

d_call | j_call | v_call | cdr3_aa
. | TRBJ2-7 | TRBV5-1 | ASSRSYLSYEQY
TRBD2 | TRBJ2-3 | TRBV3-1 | ASSSGGRADTQY
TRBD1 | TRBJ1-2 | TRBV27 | ASSPGQGLLGYT
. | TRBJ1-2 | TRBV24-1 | ATSDLTANYGYT
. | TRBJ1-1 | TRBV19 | ASKGERLSTEAF
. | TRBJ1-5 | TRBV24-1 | ATSDREGQPQH
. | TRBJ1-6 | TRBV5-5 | ASSSARGGDNSPLH
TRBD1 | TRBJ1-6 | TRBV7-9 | ASSLQGGIGSPLH
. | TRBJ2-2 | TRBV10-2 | ASSTVRTGELF
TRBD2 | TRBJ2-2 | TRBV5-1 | ASSFPPSGGNTGELF
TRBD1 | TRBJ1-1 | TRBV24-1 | ATRGTGVPEAF
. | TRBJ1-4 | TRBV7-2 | ASSSQGLPEKLF
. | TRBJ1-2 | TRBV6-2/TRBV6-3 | ASSYGRRYGYT
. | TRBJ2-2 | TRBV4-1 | ASSQVSQVANTGELF
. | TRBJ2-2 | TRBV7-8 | ASSKSGFPGELF
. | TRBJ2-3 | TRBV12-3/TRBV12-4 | ASSLRGSLSTDAQY
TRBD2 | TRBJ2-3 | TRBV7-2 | ASSFTSGTDTQY
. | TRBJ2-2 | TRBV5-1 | ASSLDRTGVNTGELF
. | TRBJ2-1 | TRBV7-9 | ASSSTGSAQF
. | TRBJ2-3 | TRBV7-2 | ASSFRYSEADTQY
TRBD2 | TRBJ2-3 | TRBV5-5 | ASSPLAGGRVTDTQY
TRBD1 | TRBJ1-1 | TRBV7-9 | ASSTPTGAHTEAF
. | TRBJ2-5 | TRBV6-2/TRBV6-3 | ASSGTRQGTQY
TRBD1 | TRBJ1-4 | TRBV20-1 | SASRTGGTEKLF
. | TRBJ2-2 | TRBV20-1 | SAGQNSNTGELF
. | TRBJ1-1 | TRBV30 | AWSQLTVRTEAF
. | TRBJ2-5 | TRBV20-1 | SVFGTPGSETQY
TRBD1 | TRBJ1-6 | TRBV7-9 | ASSAGQGLSPLH
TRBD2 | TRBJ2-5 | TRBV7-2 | ASTEAGGLQETQY
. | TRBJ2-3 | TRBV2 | ASSVRVFTDTQY
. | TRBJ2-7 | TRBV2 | ASRNRPETNEQY
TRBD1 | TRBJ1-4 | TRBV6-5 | ASRSDRADRGEKLF
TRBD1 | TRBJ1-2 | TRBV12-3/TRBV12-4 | ASSRLGGGQRNYGYT
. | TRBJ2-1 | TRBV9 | ASSVEFGWSPNEQF
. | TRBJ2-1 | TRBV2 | ASRAKETSLNEQF
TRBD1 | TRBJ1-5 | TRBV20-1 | SAQGQVNQPQH
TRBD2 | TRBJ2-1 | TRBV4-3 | ASSRETSGGAREQF
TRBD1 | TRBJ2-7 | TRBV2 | ASRPPGQAPYEQY
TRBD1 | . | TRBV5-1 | ASSLQTGGQHIQY
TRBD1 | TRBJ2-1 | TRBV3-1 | ASSHPRQGALSSYNEQF
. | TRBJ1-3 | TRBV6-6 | ASSYSRARKPIY
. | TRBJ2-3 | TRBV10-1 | ASSERLATDTQY
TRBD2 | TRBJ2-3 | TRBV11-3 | ASSEGGLAGYTQY
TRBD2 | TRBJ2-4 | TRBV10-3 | AISDAPTSGRAVGAKNIQY
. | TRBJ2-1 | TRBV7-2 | ASSLVTGRVTSYNEQF